These 16 T cell receptor beta chains originate from one sample sequenced in a study of T-cell memory formation after mild COVID-19. Via MiXCR, TCRdb re-called the 5' RACE reads, giving one row per CDR3 protein. Of fewer than 700,000 distinct CDR3 sequences listed, roughly 18% are singletons. Sequenced: PBMCs or a T cell subset sorted from them (not recorded which). These receptor sequences come from an adult woman who had mild COVID-19 (a few samples of this study predate the infection). Cell type and time point are not known.

The V call is TRBV5-4, the J call TRBJ2-7; 7 positions agree with TRBD2. With V trimmed by 5 bases and J by 3 bases, 5 bases remained unmatched. From germline, CDR1 is SGHNT and CDR2 YYREEE (reference sequence). The CDR3 totals 13 residues. The CDR3 sequence is CASRPSGDYEQYF. The CDR3 region has the DNA TGTGCCAGCAGGCCCAGCGGGGACTACGAGCAGTACTTC.

V is TRBV6-5 and J is TRBJ2-3; 8 bases map to TRBD1. Germline V lookup: CDR1 MNHEY, CDR2 SVGAGI. The CDR3 extends over 14 amino acids. Germline trimming cut 5 bases from V and 4 bases from J; bases unmatched to any gene: 5. The CDR3 DNA sequence: TGTGCCAGCAGTCCCAGGGGGCGCCCAGATACGCAGTATTTT. Translating it yields CASSPRGRPDTQYF.

This chain connects TRBV6-5 to TRBJ2-3; 9 positions match TRBD2. V trimming: 4 bases; J trimming: 1 base; junction bases outside the gene matches: 3. Per germline, CDR1 MNHEY and CDR2 SVGAGI. This CDR3 spans 15 amino acids. The CDR3: CASSWRGGRTDTQYF. CDR3 sequence (DNA): TGTGCCAGCAGTTGGCGGGGGGGCCGCACAGATACGCAGTATTTT.

This rearrangement joins TRBV14 to TRBJ2-3; 10 positions agree with TRBD1. The CDR3 covers 13 residues. The germline CDR1 and CDR2 sequences are SGHDN and FVKESK. V gave up 3 bases and J gave up 15 bases; unmatched junction bases: 9. The CDR3 bases are TGTGCCAGCAGCCATACGCCCCGACAGGGGGCTTATTTT. Protein sequence: CASSHTPRQGAYF.

This clonotype was detected only a few times. This chain connects TRBV7-8 to TRBJ1-5, with TRBD1 matching 7 bases. V dropped 5 bases and J dropped 4; count of bases not matched to a gene: 14. There are 17 residues in the CDR3. Germline V CDR1 and CDR2: SGHVS, FQNEAQ. The CDR3, as DNA: TGTGCCAGCAGCCCAGGAAGGGTTGACAGGGTGAATCAGCCCCAGCATTTT. It is translated as CASSPGRVDRVNQPQHF.

This clonotype was detected only a few times. The rearrangement links TRBV5-1 to TRBJ2-3; D is unclear. This CDR3 region has 14 residues. V lost 4 bases and J lost 2, with 11 bases in between. The germline CDR1 and CDR2 sequences are SGHRS and YFSETQ. Here the CDR3 reads CASSQGYDTDTQYF. CDR3 DNA: TGCGCCAGCAGCCAAGGGTACGACACAGATACGCAGTATTTT.

This clonotype turned up a few times. This chain uses TRBV12-3 or TRBV12-4 with TRBJ1-6; the D is unclear. Trimming stripped 1 base from V and 9 bases from J, with 4 bases between. The CDR3 is 12 residues long. Here the CDR3 reads CASSLDGSPLHF. The DNA of the CDR3 is TGTGCCAGCAGTTTAGATGGTTCACCCCTCCACTTT.

This clonotype was observed a handful of times. The gene calls are TRBV30 and TRBJ2-7; D is unclear. This CDR3 is 14 amino acids long. V lost 1 base to trimming and J lost 3 bases, with 13 bases between them. CDR1 is GTSNPN, CDR2 SVGIG, per germline (reference sequence). CDR3 DNA sequence: TGTGCCTGGAGTGCACCCGACGGAATCTACGAGCAGTACTTC. Its protein product is CAWSAPDGIYEQYF.

This clonotype has more than one count but fewer than ten. The CDR3 DNA reads as TGTGCCAGCAGGAGTGTCGGGGCCAACCCCAATGAGCAGTTCTTC. Residues: CASRSVGANPNEQFF. V gene TRBV7-9 combines with J gene TRBJ2-1; D tentatively fits TRBD1 or TRBD2 (5 bases each). Trimming took off 6 bases at V and 6 bases at J, with 18 bases between the two ends. Germline lookup yields CDR1 SEHNR and CDR2 FQNEAQ (reference sequence). The CDR3 contains 15 residues.

This clonotype was observed a handful of times. The rearrangement uses TRBV7-8 and TRBJ1-2; 11 nucleotides align to TRBD1. The CDR3 length is 15 residues. In germline, CDR1 is SGHVS, CDR2 FQNEAQ. Trimming took 3 bases from V and 5 from J; bases not matched to a gene: 5. The CDR3 reads CASSFSRDRGYGYTF. The CDR3 DNA sequence: TGTGCCAGCAGCTTCTCTCGGGACAGGGGGTATGGCTACACCTTC.

The chain uses TRBV7-9 and TRBJ2-7; D may be TRBD2 (5 bases). CDR1 is SEHNR and CDR2 is FQNEAQ in the germline V gene (reference sequence). The CDR3 runs 13 residues. Trimming took 1 base from V and 5 from J, leaving 9 bases between them. DNA for the CDR3: TGTGCCAGCAGCTTAGGCGAGGGAAACGAGCAGTACTTC. Translating it yields CASSLGEGNEQYF.

The chain links TRBV4-2 to TRBJ2-1; 8 nucleotides match TRBD2. CDR3 size: 14 residues. CDR1 is LGHNA and CDR2 is YNFKEQ in the germline V gene. V dropped 6 bases and J dropped 5; count of bases not matched to a gene: 6. Here the CDR3 reads CASSRTSSNNEQFF. DNA for the CDR3: TGTGCCAGCAGTCGGACTAGCAGTAACAATGAGCAGTTCTTC.

This rearrangement joins TRBV29-1 to TRBJ1-2, with a weak D call TRBD1 (5 bases). Germline CDR1 and CDR2: SQVTM and ANQGSEA. Trimming pared 6 bases from V and 4 bases from J, leaving 15 bases between. The CDR3 sequence is 13 residues long. The CDR3 DNA is TGCAGCGTCACCAGGGAAATCGGCTATGGCTACACCTTC. Protein: CSVTREIGYGYTF. The full variable domain, in which reference TRBV29-1 and TRBJ1-2 provide the parts outside the CDR3, is SAVISQKPSRDICQRGTSLTIQCQVDSQVTMMFWYRQQPGQSLTLIATANQGSEATYESGFVIDKFPISRPNLTFSTLTVSNMSPEDSSIYLCSVTREIGYGYTFGSGTRLTVV.

This chain joins TRBV7-2 and TRBJ2-7, with 7 bases that match TRBD2. There are 14 residues in the CDR3. Trimming at V came to 6 bases and at J to 0 bases, leaving 5 bases not matched to a gene. CDR1 SGHTA and CDR2 FQGNSA come from the germline V gene. CDR3 in amino acids: CASSPGLISYEQYF. As DNA, the CDR3 is TGTGCCAGCAGTCCGGGACTAATCTCCTACGAGCAGTACTTC.

CDR3 coding DNA: TGTGCCAGCAGCGTAGCGGGCCAGGCCCAAGAGACCCAGTACTTC. Its protein product is CASSVAGQAQETQYF. The chain links TRBV6-2 or TRBV6-3 to TRBJ2-5; 7 nucleotides line up with TRBD2. Germline V gene data show CDR1 as MNHEY and CDR2 as SVGEGT. This CDR3 has 15 amino acids. V trimming: 6 bases; J trimming: 1 base; junction bases outside the gene matches: 8.

This clonotype was seen more than once but under ten times. The rearrangement joins TRBV7-3 to TRBJ2-1; maybe TRBD1 (5 bases). CDR1 and CDR2 from the germline V gene are SGHTA and FQGTGA. The ends were cut back, 1 base at V and 1 base at J, with 11 bases in the middle. The CDR3 extends over 16 amino acids. For the CDR3, the DNA is TGTGCCAGCAGCTTAATTCCTGGACAATCCTACAATGAGCAGTTCTTC. The encoded protein is CASSLIPGQSYNEQFF.